The 9 T cell receptor beta chains below come from one sample, sequenced in a study of T cell responses to AZD1222 COVID-19 vaccine. Generated by immunoSEQ multiplex PCR, the TCRdb table keeps only in-frame clones and is missing some. The sample records 120,000 to 150,000 clones, roughly 90% being singletons. The material was peripheral blood, obtained on day 0 of AZD1222 vaccination. The receptors were gathered from an adult in good health.

The rearrangement links TRBV9 to TRBJ1-2; 7 bases match TRBD1. Germline CDR1 is SGDLS and CDR2 is YYNGEE. V lost 3 bases to trimming and J lost 6 bases; unmatched junction nucleotides: 8. The CDR3 spans 14 residues. The CDR3 protein is CASSADRVLDGYTF. The CDR3 nucleotides are TGTGCCAGCAGCGCAGACAGGGTTCTGGATGGCTACACCTTC.

This chain links TRBV30 with TRBJ2-7, with a tentative D call TRBD1 (5 bases). The germline V gene encodes CDR1 GTSNPN and CDR2 SVGIG (reference sequence). The V end lost 5 bases, the J end lost 12 bases, and 17 bases lay between the germline ends. The CDR3 covers 11 residues. CDR3 DNA: TGTGCCTGGGCTCAGGGTTACAAATTGTACTTC. This codes for CAWAQGYKLYF.

The V gene is TRBV10-3, the J gene TRBJ2-7; 10 nucleotides match TRBD2. CDR3 length: 14 amino acids. The ends lost 6 bases at V and 0 bases at J; junction bases unmatched: 2. Germline lookup yields CDR1 ENHRY and CDR2 SYGVKD. In DNA, the CDR3 is TGTGCCATCAGGACTAGCGGGCTCTCCTACGAGCAGTACTTC. The encoded protein is CAIRTSGLSYEQYF.

This chain joins TRBV4-3 and TRBJ1-3, with unresolved D. CDR1 and CDR2 (germline): LGHNA, YSLEER. V lost 0 bases and J 2 bases, leaving 14 bases between the germline ends. The CDR3 is made up of 17 amino acids. The DNA of the CDR3 is TGCGCCAGCAGCCAAGATCGTACGATCAGGCCTGGAAACACCATATATTTT. Translating gives CASSQDRTIRPGNTIYF.

The chain links TRBV6-2 or TRBV6-3 to TRBJ1-1; the D is unclear. Germline V CDR1 and CDR2: MNHEY, SVGEGT. V lost 2 bases and J lost 0, with 7 bases in between. The CDR3 spans 14 residues. CDR3 DNA sequence: TGTGCCAGCAGTTACGGAGTTCTGAACACTGAAGCTTTCTTT. Translating gives CASSYGVLNTEAFF.

V is TRBV5-1 and J is TRBJ2-7; D remains unclear. Trimming took 4 bases from V and 2 from J, leaving 7 bases between them. Germline CDR1 and CDR2: SGHRS and YFSETQ. CDR3 length: 12 residues. The DNA of the CDR3 is TGCGCCAGCAGCGGGTCGGCCTACGAGCAGTACTTC. Its translation is CASSGSAYEQYF.

V is TRBV4-2 and J is TRBJ2-7; possible D gene TRBD2, 5 bases. The ends were cut back, 4 bases at V and 0 bases at J, with 16 bases in the middle. Germline assignment: CDR1 LGHNA and CDR2 YNFKEQ. This CDR3 has 16 amino acids. The DNA for the CDR3 is TGTGCCAGCAGCCGCAGTGGGAGCGAACTCTCCTACGAGCAGTACTTC. It translates to CASSRSGSELSYEQYF.

The V gene is TRBV28, the J gene TRBJ2-3; weak D call: TRBD2 (6 bases). Trimming removed 3 bases from V and 1 base from J, with 14 bases in between. CDR3 size: 16 residues. Germline lookup yields CDR1 MDHEN and CDR2 SYDVKM. CDR3: CASSLVVGSGTDTQYF. Written as DNA, the CDR3 is TGTGCCAGCAGTTTGGTCGTCGGGAGTGGCACAGATACGCAGTATTTT.

The chain links TRBV18 to TRBJ1-1; weak D call: TRBD1 (6 bases). CDR1 and CDR2 from the germline V gene are KGHSH and LQKENI. The CDR3 totals 16 residues. The V gene lost 3 bases and the J gene lost 5 bases, with 19 bases spanning the gap. For the CDR3, the DNA is TGTGCCAGCTCACCCCTCAGGGGAGGTTCAAGGACTGAAGCTTTCTTT. The encoded protein is CASSPLRGGSRTEAFF.